The next 24 T cell receptor beta chains were all read from a single sample in a study of T cell responses to AZD1222 COVID-19 vaccine. The assay was immunoSEQ multiplex PCR, and TCRdb's table has in-frame clones only and misses some. The repertoire holds 120,000 or so clones, with about 90% as singletons. Material: peripheral blood, obtained on day 0 of AZD1222 vaccination. Source of these receptors: an adult in good health.

The V and J genes are TRBV30 and TRBJ1-1, with TRBD1 matching over 9 bases. Per the germline V gene, CDR1 is GTSNPN and CDR2 is SVGIG (reference sequence). This CDR3 is 15 amino acids long. V shed 2 bases and J 8 bases; nucleotides not matched to a gene: 12. CDR3 protein: CAWSHTPHGQGEAFF. In DNA, the CDR3 is TGTGCCTGGAGTCATACGCCCCACGGACAGGGGGAAGCTTTCTTT.

The chain uses TRBV2 and TRBJ2-7, with 7 bases matching TRBD1. CDR3 length equals 13 residues. Germline CDR1 and CDR2: SNHLY and FYNNEI. With 5 bases clipped from V and 5 bases from J, the junction kept 6 bases outside the gene matches. This CDR3 reads CASSRDSLNEQYF. The CDR3, as DNA: TGTGCCAGCAGTAGGGACAGCCTCAACGAGCAGTACTTC.

V gene TRBV5-1 combines with J gene TRBJ2-3; no clear D gene. CDR3 length equals 14 residues. V was cut by 1 base and J by 0 bases, with 6 bases left in between. Looked up from germline, CDR1 is SGHRS and CDR2 is YFSETQ. The DNA of the CDR3 is TGCGCCAGCAGCTTGACTACTAGCACAGATACGCAGTATTTT. This encodes CASSLTTSTDTQYF.

The rearrangement joins TRBV27 to TRBJ2-7, with D perhaps matching TRBD2 (6 bases). The CDR3 covers 13 residues. Germline CDR1 and CDR2: MNHEY and SMNVEV (reference sequence). V was cut by 4 bases and J by 2 bases, with 9 bases left in between. The CDR3 region is CASSSGLTYEQYF. DNA of the CDR3: TGTGCCAGCAGTTCCGGACTAACCTACGAGCAGTACTTC.

To note about this clone: Within the sample, other DNA sequences also encode this same CDR3. The chain uses TRBV7-3 and TRBJ1-1; no firm D call. Germline values: CDR1 SGHTA, CDR2 FQGTGA. This CDR3 has 13 residues. The ends were cut back, 0 bases at V and 1 base at J, with 3 bases in the middle. CDR3 DNA: TGTGCCAGCAGCTTAACCAGGAACACTGAAGCTTTCTTT. This encodes CASSLTRNTEAFF.

The sample holds one count of this clone. The rearrangement uses TRBV6-5 and TRBJ1-5, with D uncertain. Germline-derived CDR1 and CDR2 are MNHEY and SVGAGI. This CDR3 has 14 residues. Trimming took off 0 bases at V and 4 bases at J, with 7 bases between the two ends. The CDR3 spells CASSYSRINQPQHF. The CDR3 bases are TGTGCCAGCAGTTACTCGAGGATTAATCAGCCCCAGCATTTT.

The chain carries TRBV15 and TRBJ1-5; D uncertain. CDR1 is LNHNV and CDR2 is YYDKDF in the germline V gene (reference sequence). The CDR3 length is 15 residues. Trimming cost V 0 bases and J 7 bases, with 13 bases left between them. CDR3 in DNA: TGTGCCACCAGCAGAGATCAAGTGGATCGGCAGCCCCAGCATTTT. Protein: CATSRDQVDRQPQHF.

A few counts support this clone. Its ends do not fully match the called genes, so a read error is possible. J is TRBJ2-5 and V is TRBV7-7; TRBD2 is a possible D gene (5 bases). This CDR3 region has 17 residues. Germline V gives CDR1 SSHAT, CDR2 FNYEAQ (reference sequence). The CDR3, as DNA: TGTGCTAGCAGCTCCCGAGAGGGAATAATCTTTCAAGAGACCCAGTACTTC. Translation: CASSSREGIIFQETQYF.

Only one count was recorded for this clone. V gene TRBV6-5 combines with J gene TRBJ1-5, with D hard to call. The CDR3 covers 13 residues. Between the trimmed V and J ends, which lost 7 bases and 0 bases, there was a span of 7 bases. Germline lookup yields CDR1 MNHEY and CDR2 SVGAGI. This CDR3 is CASTRNSNQPQHF. The DNA for the CDR3 is TGTGCCAGCACAAGGAATAGCAATCAGCCCCAGCATTTT.

A word on this clone: Other DNA sequences in this sample translate to the same CDR3. The rearrangement links TRBV12-3 or TRBV12-4 to TRBJ2-7; D tentatively fits TRBD1 or TRBD2 (6 bases each). V lost 6 bases and J 6 bases, leaving 9 bases between the germline ends. The CDR3 is 11 residues long. The CDR3 sequence is CASRQGGEQYF. CDR3 DNA sequence: TGTGCCAGCAGACAGGGAGGCGAGCAGTACTTC.

Turning to this clone: Other DNA sequences of this sample code for an identical CDR3. The chain links TRBV30 to TRBJ1-3; D is uncertain. The V end lost 0 bases, the J end lost 0 bases, and 12 bases lay between the germline ends. Germline V gene sequence: CDR1 GTSNPN, CDR2 SVGIG (reference sequence). The CDR3 has 16 residues. As DNA, the CDR3 is TGTGCCTGGAGTGTACTGGGCAGCCTCTCTGGAAACACCATATATTTT. Translation: CAWSVLGSLSGNTIYF.

The chain links TRBV29-1 to TRBJ1-1; no clear D. The V gene lost 6 bases and the J gene lost 6 bases, with 11 bases spanning the gap. The CDR3 is made up of 11 amino acids. Looked up from germline, CDR1 is SQVTM and CDR2 is ANQGSEA. CDR3 DNA sequence: TGCAGCGTCTCACTGGCGGCTGAAGCTTTCTTT. This sequence encodes CSVSLAAEAFF.

The chain couples TRBV30 to TRBJ2-7; 7 bases match TRBD1. Germline values: CDR1 GTSNPN, CDR2 SVGIG (reference sequence). J lost 3 bases, V lost 7 bases, and 3 bases had no gene match. The CDR3 has 11 residues. CDR3 sequence reads: CASRDSYEQYF. The CDR3 DNA reads TGTGCCTCCCGGGACAGCTACGAGCAGTACTTC.

The chain combines TRBV5-1 with TRBJ2-5, with a weak D call TRBD1 (6 bases). The CDR3 loop spans 15 amino acids. Trimming removed 0 bases at V and 1 base at J, with 10 bases between. Germline CDR1 and CDR2: SGHRS and YFSETQ. CDR3 protein: CASSLAGASQETQYF. The DNA for the CDR3 is TGCGCCAGCAGCTTGGCAGGGGCGAGCCAAGAGACCCAGTACTTC.

The chain joins TRBV7-2 to TRBJ1-4; maybe TRBD1 (5 bases). Germline V gives CDR1 SGHTA, CDR2 FQGNSA. CDR3 size: 14 residues. V was clipped by 3 bases and J by 3 bases, with 8 bases between them. The CDR3 region is CASSLSRANEKLFF. DNA for the CDR3: TGTGCCAGCAGCTTGTCCAGGGCTAATGAAAAACTGTTTTTT.

The chain carries TRBV28 and TRBJ2-7; D gene ambiguous. Trimming took off 6 bases at V and 2 bases at J, with 11 bases between the two ends. CDR3 length: 13 amino acids. Germline V gene sequence: CDR1 MDHEN, CDR2 SYDVKM. This chain's CDR3 is CASSDGYPYEQYF. CDR3 coding DNA: TGTGCCAGCAGCGACGGGTATCCCTACGAGCAGTACTTC.

This clone was counted once. The gene calls are TRBV5-1 and TRBJ2-2; TRBD2 might be the D (6 bases). This CDR3 spans 16 amino acids. With 0 bases removed from V and 1 base from J, the gap between germline ends came to 10 bases. CDR1 and CDR2 from the germline V gene are SGHRS and YFSETQ. The CDR3 region has the DNA TGCGCCAGCAGCTTGGGGCTAGCGATGAACACCGGGGAGCTGTTTTTT. It yields the protein CASSLGLAMNTGELFF.

The chain is built from TRBV9 and TRBJ2-3, with D tentatively TRBD1 (5 bases). Germline V lookup: CDR1 SGDLS, CDR2 YYNGEE. V was shortened by 4 bases and J by 4 bases, with 13 bases between the two germline ends. The CDR3 is 14 amino acids. CDR3 region: CASSLKGAADTQYF. The CDR3 nucleotides are TGTGCCAGCAGCTTAAAAGGGGCCGCAGATACGCAGTATTTT. The full variable domain, in which reference TRBV9 and TRBJ2-3 provide the parts outside the CDR3, is DSGVTQTPKHLITATGQRVTLRCSPRSGDLSVYWYQQSLDQGLQFLIQYYNGEERAKGNILERFSAQQFPDLHSELNLSSLELGDSALYFCASSLKGAADTQYFGPGTRLTVL.

The V and J genes are TRBV20-1 and TRBJ2-4; 7 bases align to TRBD1. Germline CDR1 DFQATT, CDR2 SNEGSKA (reference sequence). The V segment lost 3 bases and the J segment 6 bases; nucleotides outside the gene matches: 8. The CDR3 length is 14 residues. The CDR3 bases are TGCAGTGCTAGTCCCTTGGCAGGGGGAAACATTCAGTACTTC. It encodes CSASPLAGGNIQYF.

V gene TRBV3-1 (or the pseudogene TRBV3-2) combines with J gene TRBJ1-5; D is unclear. Deletions cut 4 bases from V and 4 bases from J, with 11 bases between. The CDR3 extends over 14 amino acids. From germline, CDR1 is LGHDT and CDR2 YNNKEL (reference sequence). CDR3 in DNA: TGTGCCAGCAGCCCTGGTACGGGGAATCAGCCCCAGCATTTT. It specifies CASSPGTGNQPQHF.

The rearrangement links TRBV2 to TRBJ1-1, with D possibly being TRBD1 (6 bases). The CDR3 consists of 13 residues. Germline assignment: CDR1 SNHLY and CDR2 FYNNEI. Trimming pared 8 bases from V and 0 bases from J, leaving 10 bases between. The CDR3 reads CASSGQLNTEAFF. The CDR3 DNA sequence: TGTGCCAGCTCGGGACAACTGAACACTGAAGCTTTCTTT.

The J gene is TRBJ2-5, the V gene TRBV29-1; 9 nucleotides agree with TRBD1. Trimming took 4 bases from V and 5 from J; bases not matched to a gene: 5. Germline V gene sequence: CDR1 SQVTM, CDR2 ANQGSEA. The CDR3 is 13 amino acids. CDR3 residues: CSVGGGQGETQYF. DNA for the CDR3: TGCAGCGTTGGGGGAGGACAGGGGGAGACCCAGTACTTC.

The J gene is TRBJ2-3, the V gene TRBV30; D uncertain. V lost 2 bases and J 0 bases, leaving 9 bases between the germline ends. The CDR3 loop spans 14 amino acids. Germline values: CDR1 GTSNPN, CDR2 SVGIG (reference sequence). The CDR3 is CAWSSRLSTDTQYF. The CDR3 bases are TGTGCCTGGAGTTCCCGACTTAGCACAGATACGCAGTATTTT. The whole variable domain, remainder taken from reference TRBV30 and TRBJ2-3, is SQTIHQWPATLVQPVGSPLSLECTVEGTSNPNLYWYRQAAGRGLQLLFYSVGIGQISSEVPQNLSASRPQDRQFILSSKKLLLSDSGFYLCAWSSRLSTDTQYFGPGTRLTVL.

This chain connects TRBV30 to TRBJ2-7; tentatively, D is TRBD1 (6 bases). CDR1 is GTSNPN and CDR2 is SVGIG in the germline V gene (reference sequence). Trimming pared 8 bases from V and 2 bases from J, leaving 10 bases between. This CDR3 comprises 11 residues. CDR3 sequence: CAERTAYEQYF. The CDR3 region has the DNA TGTGCCGAAAGGACAGCCTACGAGCAGTACTTC.